The subject of this entry is one T cell receptor beta chain. The antigen it recognizes is unknown. No quality values exist for individual bases; no much larger clone is one base distant. This entry is derived from a study of blood T cell repertoires in COVID-19 (dated by TCRdb to about 2020). In the study overall: Collaborator samples came from the United States, Italy and Spain and covered acute and convalescent phases of COVID-19. The material from the prospective study consisted of cDNA or gDNA derived from T cells, B-cell-depleted T cells, or PBMCs. Nearly every sample came with metadata listing a de-identified subject ID, COVID-19 status, age in years and sex. Subjects who had been exposed to COVID-19, were actively infected with it, or had recovered from it provided the deeply sampled blood TCRbeta repertoires that made up the dataset. The repertoires were made available in a free public database intended to serve as a resource for research on the immune response to SARS-CoV-2. Where HLA class I and class II types were available, the types were taken from metadata supplied by the sample provider, not from assay-based typing. Samples were obtained from the ongoing ImmuneRACE study (first 160 participants) and from approximately 1,200 subjects provided by 6 global collaborators. What the research found in general, with its limitations: The amount of clinical and demographic metadata varied by source and participant and was provided uncurated.

Collaborating institutions collected whole blood in K2EDTA tubes following their own protocols. Collaborator samples were shipped for TCRbeta analysis as frozen whole blood, isolated PBMCs, or DNA extracted from either sample type. The immunoSEQ Assay, a bias-controlled multiplex PCR, was used to amplify TCRbeta CDR3 regions from genomic DNA. Per the original workflow: Nucleated cell counts per sample were estimated from amplification of reference gene primers within the assay. To quantify the absolute abundance of each unique TCRbeta CDR3 rearrangement, sequence reads were collapsed and filtered. For each sample, productive Simpson clonality was calculated as the square root of Simpson's diversity index across productive rearrangements. TCRdb carries this immuneACCESS record with in-frame sequences only. Its versions omit some clonotypes, under half of them owing to an unresolved V gene in the studies checked, with the rest unexplained. V and J calls and clone size come straight from that table; D and trimming were deduced from the DNA. The sample table shows roughly 110,000 clones, and approximately 88% are seen once. Approximately 8.1% of the sample lies in the top ten.

The sequenced sample was peripheral blood. This receptor was taken from a woman in her thirties or forties with acute or convalescent COVID-19.

The CDR3 reads CASSSLGPSGNSPLHF. The bases read TGCGCCAGCAGCAGCCTCGGGCCGAGCGGCAATTCACCCCTCCACTTT. This chain joins TRBV5-1 to TRBJ1-6; a confident D gene designation cannot be given. The germline V gene supplies CDR1 SGHRS and CDR2 YFSETQ. Cut back by 4 bases and 7 bases, the V and J ends lie 18 bases apart. CDR3 length: 16 amino acids, cysteine to phenylalanine. The retained sequence is limited to the CDR3, 48 bases, with the frame set at the first base.